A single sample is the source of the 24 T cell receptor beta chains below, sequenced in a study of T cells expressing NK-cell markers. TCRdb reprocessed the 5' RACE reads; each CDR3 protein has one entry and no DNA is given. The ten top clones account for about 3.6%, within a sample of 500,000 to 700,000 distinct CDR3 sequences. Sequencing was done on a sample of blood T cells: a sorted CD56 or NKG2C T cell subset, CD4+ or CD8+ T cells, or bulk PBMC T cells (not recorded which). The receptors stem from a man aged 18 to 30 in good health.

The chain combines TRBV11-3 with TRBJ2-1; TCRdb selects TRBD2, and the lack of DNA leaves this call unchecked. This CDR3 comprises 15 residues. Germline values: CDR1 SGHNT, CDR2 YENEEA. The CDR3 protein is CASSHRDSSYNEQFF.

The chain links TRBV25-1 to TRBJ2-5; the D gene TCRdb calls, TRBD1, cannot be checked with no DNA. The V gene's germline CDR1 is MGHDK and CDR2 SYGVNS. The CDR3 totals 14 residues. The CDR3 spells CASSEAGTGGTQYF.

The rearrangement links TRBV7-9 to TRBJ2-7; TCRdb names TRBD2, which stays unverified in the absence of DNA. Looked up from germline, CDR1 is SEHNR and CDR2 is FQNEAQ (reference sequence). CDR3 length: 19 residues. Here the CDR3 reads CASSPTHPRTRRGVYEQYF. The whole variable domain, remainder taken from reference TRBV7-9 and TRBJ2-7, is DTGVSQNPRHKITKRGQNVTFRCDPISEHNRLYWYRQTLGQGPEFLTYFQNEAQLEKSRLLSDRFSAERPKGSFSTLEIQRTEQGDSAMYLCASSPTHPRTRRGVYEQYFGPGTRLTVT.

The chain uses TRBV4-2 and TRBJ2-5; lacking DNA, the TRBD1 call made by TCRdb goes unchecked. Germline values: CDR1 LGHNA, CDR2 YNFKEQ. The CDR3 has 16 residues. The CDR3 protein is CASSIRDRGSQETQYF.

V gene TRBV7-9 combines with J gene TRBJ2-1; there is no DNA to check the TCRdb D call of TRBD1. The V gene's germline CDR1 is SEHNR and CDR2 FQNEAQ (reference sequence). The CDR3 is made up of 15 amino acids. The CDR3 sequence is CASSSTIGVPNEQFF.

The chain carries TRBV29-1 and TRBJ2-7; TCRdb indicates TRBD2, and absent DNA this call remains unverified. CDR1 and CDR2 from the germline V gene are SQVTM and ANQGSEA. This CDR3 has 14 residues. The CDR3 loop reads CSVGTSGNAKEQYF.

The CDR3 here is CASSGTITGELFF. This sequence joins TRBV5-1 and TRBJ2-2. The V gene's germline CDR1 is SGHRS and CDR2 YFSETQ. CDR3 length: 13 amino acids. Full variable domain (remainder filled in from reference TRBV5-1 and TRBJ2-2): KAGVTQTPRYLIKTRGQQVTLSCSPISGHRSVSWYQQTPGQGLQFLFEYFSETQRNKGNFPGRFSGRQFSNSRSEMNVSTLELGDSALYLCASSGTITGELFFGEGSRLTVL.

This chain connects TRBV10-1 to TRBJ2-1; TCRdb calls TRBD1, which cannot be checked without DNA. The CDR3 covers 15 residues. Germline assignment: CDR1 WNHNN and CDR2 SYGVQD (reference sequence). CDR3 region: CASSELRGMVNEQFF.

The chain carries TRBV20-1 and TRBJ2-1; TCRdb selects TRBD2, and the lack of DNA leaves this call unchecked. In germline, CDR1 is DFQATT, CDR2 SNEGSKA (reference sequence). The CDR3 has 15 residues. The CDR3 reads CSARDPTSGDNEQFF.

The chain's CDR3 is CAWTIQGAGHTEAFF. This chain uses TRBV30 with TRBJ1-1; TCRdb proposes TRBD1, but this gene call is untestable without DNA. This CDR3 has 15 amino acids. The germline V gene has CDR1 GTSNPN and CDR2 SVGIG (reference sequence).

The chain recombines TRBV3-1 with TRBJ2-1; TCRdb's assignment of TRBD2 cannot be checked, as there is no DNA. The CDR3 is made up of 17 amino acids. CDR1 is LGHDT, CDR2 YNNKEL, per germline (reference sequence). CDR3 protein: CASSQGGLAGGINEQFF.

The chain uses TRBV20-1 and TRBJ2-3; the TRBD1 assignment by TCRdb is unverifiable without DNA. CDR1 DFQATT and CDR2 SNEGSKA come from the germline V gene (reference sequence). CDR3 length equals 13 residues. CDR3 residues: CSAMTSQGVSQYF.

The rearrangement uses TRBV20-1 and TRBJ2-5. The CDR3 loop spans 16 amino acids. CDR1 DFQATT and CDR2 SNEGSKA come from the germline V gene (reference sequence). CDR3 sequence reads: CSATILAPEDQETQYF.

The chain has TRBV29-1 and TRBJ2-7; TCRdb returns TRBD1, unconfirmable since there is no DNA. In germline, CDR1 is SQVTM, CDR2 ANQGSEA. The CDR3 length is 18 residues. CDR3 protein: CSVEDFGGGEKEPYEQYF.

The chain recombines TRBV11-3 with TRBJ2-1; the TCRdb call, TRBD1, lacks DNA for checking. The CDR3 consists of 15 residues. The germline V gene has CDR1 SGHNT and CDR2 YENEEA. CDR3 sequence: CASSSGTGAFSEQFF. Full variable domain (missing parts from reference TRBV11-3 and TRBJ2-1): EAGVVQSPRYKIIEKKQPVAFWCNPISGHNTLYWYLQNLGQGPELLIRYENEEAVDDSQLPKDRFSAERLKGVDSTLKIQPAELGDSAVYLCASSSGTGAFSEQFFGPGTRLTVL.

CDR3 sequence: CASSLADRDTEAFF. V usage is TRBV7-9 and J usage is TRBJ1-1; TCRdb names TRBD1, which stays unverified in the absence of DNA. Germline V gene sequence: CDR1 SEHNR, CDR2 FQNEAQ (reference sequence). CDR3 size: 14 residues.

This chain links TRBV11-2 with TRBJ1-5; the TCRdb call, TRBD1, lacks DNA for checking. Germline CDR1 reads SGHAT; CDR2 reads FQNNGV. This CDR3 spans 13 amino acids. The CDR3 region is CASSPGLMQPQHF.

CDR3 protein: CASSLRQGARNIQYF. V usage is TRBV19 and J usage is TRBJ2-4; TCRdb selects TRBD1, and the lack of DNA leaves this call unchecked. This CDR3 comprises 15 residues. The germline gives CDR1 LNHDA, CDR2 SQIVND (reference sequence).

The CDR3 sequence: CASSLSTTGVNTEAFF. The rearrangement joins TRBV11-1 to TRBJ1-1; TCRdb outputs TRBD1, but without DNA this stays unchecked. Germline V gene lookup returns CDR1 SGHAT and CDR2 FQDESV (reference sequence). This CDR3 comprises 16 residues.

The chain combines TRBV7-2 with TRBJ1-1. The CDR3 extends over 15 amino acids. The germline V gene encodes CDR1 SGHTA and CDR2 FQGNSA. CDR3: CASSSSYLGNTEAFF.

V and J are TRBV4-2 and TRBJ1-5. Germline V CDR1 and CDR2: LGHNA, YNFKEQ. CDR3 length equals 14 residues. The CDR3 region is CASSQEMAGPPQHF.

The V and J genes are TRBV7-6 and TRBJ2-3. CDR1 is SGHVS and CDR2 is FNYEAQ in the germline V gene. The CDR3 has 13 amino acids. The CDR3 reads CASSSSRPDTQYF.

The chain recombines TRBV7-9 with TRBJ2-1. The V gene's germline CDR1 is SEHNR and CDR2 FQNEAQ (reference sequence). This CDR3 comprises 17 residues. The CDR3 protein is CASSPKADRSSYNEQFF.

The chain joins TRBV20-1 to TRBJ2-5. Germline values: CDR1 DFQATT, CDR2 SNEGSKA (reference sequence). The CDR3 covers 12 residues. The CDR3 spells CSAFRHQETQYF.